A selection of T cell receptor beta chains follows, all from one sample in a study of T-cell memory formation after mild COVID-19. TCRdb ran MiXCR on the 5' RACE reads and lists one entry per CDR3 protein. Of a few hundred thousand distinct CDR3 sequences listed, about 23% are singletons. The sample consisted of PBMCs or a T cell subset sorted from them (not recorded which). These receptors were collected from an adult woman who had mild COVID-19 (a few samples of this study predate the infection). Cell type and time point are not known. Each CDR3 is given with its conserved first and last residue. Fields, in order: V gene, CDR3 length, clone size, J gene, D gene, CDR3 DNA, CDR3 protein. The D gene is left open where the match is weak. Clone size, where shown, is once, few, many, or a class for clones that have expanded.

>TRBV10-3|12|few|TRBJ2-7|TRBD1
TGTGCCATCAGTCGGGACAGTTACGAGCAGTACTTC
CAISRDSYEQYF
>TRBV4-2|12|NA|TRBJ2-4|NA
TGTGCCAGCAGCCAAGGAGAGAACATTCAGTACTTC
CASSQGENIQYF
>TRBV3-1|14|few|TRBJ1-1|NA
TGTGCCAGCAGCCGGGGCGAGATGAACACTGAAGCTTTCTTT
CASSRGEMNTEAFF
>TRBV24-1|15|few|TRBJ2-2|TRBD2
TGTGCCACCAGAGCCGGGACTACGAACACCGGGGAGCTGTTTTTT
CATRAGTTNTGELFF
>TRBV15|14|NA|TRBJ1-2|NA
TGTGCCACCAGCAGAGATTTGGCAGGGGTTGGCTACACCTTC
CATSRDLAGVGYTF
>TRBV20-1|12|few|TRBJ2-2|NA
TGCAGTTCACAGGCTCCTAACGGGGAGCTGTTTTTT
CSSQAPNGELFF
>TRBV4-1|17|NA|TRBJ2-3|TRBD2
TGCGCCAGCCGGTACGGACTAGCGGGTATCTCCACAGATACGCAGTACTTT
CASRYGLAGISTDTQYF
>TRBV20-1|14|NA|TRBJ2-1|TRBD1
TGCAGTGCTTCCGGGACAGGCGTCTACAATGAGCAGTTCTTC
CSASGTGVYNEQFF
>TRBV7-9|16|once|TRBJ1-1|NA
TGTGCCAGCAGCTCAGCGCTTGGCAGGGGAGTCACTGAAGCTTTCTTT
CASSSALGRGVTEAFF
>TRBV20-1|16|NA|TRBJ1-1|NA
TGCAGTGCTAGAGTCCTCAGAGATGGGGCGAACACTGAAGCTTTCTTT
CSARVLRDGANTEAFF
>TRBV6-5|15|few|TRBJ2-2|TRBD1
TGTGCCAGCAGTTACTCGGGACAGGGGTTTGGGGAGCTGTTTTTT
CASSYSGQGFGELFF
>TRBV20-1|14|NA|TRBJ2-7|TRBD1
TGCAGTGCTGGGACAGAAATTTCACCCTACGAGCAGTACTTC
CSAGTEISPYEQYF
>TRBV30|15|NA|TRBJ1-1|TRBD1
TGTGCCTGGGGTAAGGGGACAGTTATGAACACTGAAGCTTTCTTT
CAWGKGTVMNTEAFF
>TRBV19|15|NA|TRBJ2-6|NA
TGTGCCAGTAGTATGGAGGGGACTGGGGCCAACGTCCTGACTTTC
CASSMEGTGANVLTF
>TRBV5-1|14|NA|TRBJ1-1|NA
TGCGCCAGCAGCTCTGATACGACAGTAATTGAAGCTTTCTTT
CASSSDTTVIEAFF
>TRBV4-1|14|NA|TRBJ1-2|NA
TGCGCCAGCAGCCACCCACAGTATTCCTATGGCTACACCTTC
CASSHPQYSYGYTF
>TRBV19|13|many|TRBJ2-7|TRBD2
TGTGCCAGTAGGAGGGGACTACTCAGCGAGCAGTACTTC
CASRRGLLSEQYF